This T cell receptor beta chain was sequenced during a study of T cell changes during pregnancy in multiple sclerosis. Germline V gene data show CDR1 as SGHVS and CDR2 as FQNEAQ. The CDR3 is 14 amino acids. The V segment lost 0 bases and the J segment 2 bases; nucleotides outside the gene matches: 1. Repertoires were generated with immunoSEQ multiplex PCR, while TCRdb's copy carries only in-frame clones and drops some. In the table there are approximately 120,000 clones, less than 97% of which are singletons. The receptor was derived from a female donor with multiple sclerosis, enrolled in a pregnancy study. The sequencing used peripheral blood, collected after pregnancy. The V and J genes are TRBV7-8 and TRBJ2-7; 7 nucleotides align to TRBD2. The CDR3 region is CASSLAGRAYEQYF. The CDR3 nucleotides are TGTGCCAGCAGCTTAGCGGGGAGGGCCTACGAGCAGTACTTC.